This entry features one T cell receptor (beta chain) sequence. This sample is part of a study of OX40 agonist ivuxolimab in advanced cancers. Background on the study: Administration of intravenous ivuxolimab to patients occurred every 2 weeks at 0.01 to 10 mg/kg.

The repertoire was sequenced with immunoSEQ multiplex PCR; TCRdb's copy has only in-frame clones and lacks some. In the table there are about 27,000 clones, about 90% of which are singletons. This CDR3 contains 16 residues. The V and J ends lost 6 bases and 6 bases, in that order; junction bases with no gene match: 13. The germline V gene encodes CDR1 SGHNT and CDR2 YYREEE (reference sequence). The clonotype originates from an adult with an advanced solid tumor such as melanoma, head and neck, liver or kidney cancer. The J gene is TRBJ2-3, the V gene TRBV5-4; 10 bases fit TRBD2. Source: CD4+ or CD8+ T cells sorted from blood, taken in a trial of the OX40 agonist ivuxolimab. The CDR3 is CASTRGAGGPKDTQYF. Here the CDR3 DNA reads TGTGCCAGCACCCGGGGAGCGGGAGGGCCTAAGGATACGCAGTATTTT.